These T cell receptor beta chains were read from a single sample in a study of OX40 agonist ivuxolimab in advanced cancers. Repertoires were generated with immunoSEQ multiplex PCR, while TCRdb's copy carries only in-frame clones and drops some. Of tens of thousands of clones detected, about 86% appear once; the ten largest clones hold 6.5%. Sequenced material: CD4+ or CD8+ T cells sorted from blood, taken in a trial of the OX40 agonist ivuxolimab. These TCRs come from an adult with an advanced solid tumor such as melanoma, head and neck, liver or kidney cancer. CDR3s include the opening cysteine and the closing phenylalanine or tryptophan.

v_call: TRBV6-1; j_call: TRBJ2-1; cdr3_aa: CAGKPQGAMNEQFF
v_call: TRBV19; j_call: TRBJ1-4; cdr3_aa: CASRGTGDLTPLFF
v_call: TRBV6-1; j_call: TRBJ2-7; cdr3_aa: CASSEAWTGGFEQYF
v_call: TRBV7-2; j_call: TRBJ1-5; cdr3_aa: CASSLQGLVNQPQHF
v_call: TRBV6-1; j_call: TRBJ1-1; cdr3_aa: CASSALRMNTEAFF
v_call: TRBV7-2; j_call: TRBJ2-5; cdr3_aa: CASSPRQLYQETQYF
v_call: TRBV29-1; j_call: TRBJ2-6; cdr3_aa: CSVVQGAGANVLTF
v_call: TRBV7-9; j_call: TRBJ2-6; cdr3_aa: CASSRGETNVLTF
v_call: TRBV7-9; j_call: TRBJ1-1; cdr3_aa: CASSLGGRWNTEAFF
v_call: TRBV7-9; j_call: TRBJ1-6; cdr3_aa: CASSLRVSTSPLHF
v_call: TRBV7-2; j_call: TRBJ2-1; cdr3_aa: CASSLGAGASKQFF
v_call: TRBV7-8; j_call: TRBJ1-2; cdr3_aa: CASSPDTSYGYTF
v_call: TRBV29-1; j_call: TRBJ1-1; cdr3_aa: CSLREGRVTEAFF
v_call: TRBV4-1; j_call: TRBJ2-7; cdr3_aa: CASSQQFTPGQGSYEQYF
v_call: TRBV5-5; j_call: TRBJ1-5; cdr3_aa: CASSFSGNQPQHF
v_call: TRBV4-3; j_call: TRBJ1-4; cdr3_aa: CASSQYGLATNEKLFF
v_call: TRBV28; j_call: TRBJ1-1; cdr3_aa: CASRYGGGAFF
v_call: TRBV30; j_call: TRBJ2-2; cdr3_aa: CAWAPPSGLALGGELFF
v_call: TRBV4-3; j_call: TRBJ1-5; cdr3_aa: CASSQRHSNQPQHF
v_call: TRBV7-2; j_call: TRBJ1-1; cdr3_aa: CASSTRTGPGTEAFF
v_call: TRBV21-1; j_call: TRBJ2-7; cdr3_aa: CASSPPSGRSTYEQYF
v_call: TRBV7-2; j_call: TRBJ2-5; cdr3_aa: CASSLAQGVRETQYF